This T cell receptor (beta chain) was documented in a study of cytomegalovirus exposure and HLA in healthy donors. Germline assignment: CDR1 SGHTA and CDR2 FQGNSA. This CDR3 contains 12 residues. After removal of 5 bases from V and 10 bases from J, the junction contained 5 bases not matched to a gene. The primer mix had 60 Vbeta and 13 Jbeta primers. Sequencing was performed with immunoSEQ multiplex PCR; in TCRdb, only in-frame clones are kept and a portion is missing. The data contain roughly 200,000 clones, over 70% of them singletons. Source material: PBMCs. The origin of this receptor is a woman aged 45-59 years in good health and CMV-seronegative. The genes are TRBV7-2 and TRBJ2-1; 7 bases match TRBD1. The CDR3 spells CASSKTGNEQFF. The CDR3 coding sequence is TGTGCCAGCAGCAAGACAGGGAACGAGCAGTTCTTC.